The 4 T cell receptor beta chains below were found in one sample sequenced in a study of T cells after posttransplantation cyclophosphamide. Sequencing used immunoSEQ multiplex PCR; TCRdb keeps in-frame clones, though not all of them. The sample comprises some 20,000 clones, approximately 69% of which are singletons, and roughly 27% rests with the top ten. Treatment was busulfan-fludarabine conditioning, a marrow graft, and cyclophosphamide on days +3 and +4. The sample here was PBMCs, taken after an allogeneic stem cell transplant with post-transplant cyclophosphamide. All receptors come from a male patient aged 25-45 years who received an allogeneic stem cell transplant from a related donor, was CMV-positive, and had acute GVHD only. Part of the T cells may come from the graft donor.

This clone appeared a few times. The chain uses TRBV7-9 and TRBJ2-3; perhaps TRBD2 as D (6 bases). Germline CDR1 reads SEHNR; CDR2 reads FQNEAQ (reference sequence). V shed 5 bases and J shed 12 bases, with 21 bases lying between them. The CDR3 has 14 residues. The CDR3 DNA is TGTGCCAGCAGCATAATTCTGGGGGGTCTTTTTCAGTATTTT. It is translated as CASSIILGGLFQYF.

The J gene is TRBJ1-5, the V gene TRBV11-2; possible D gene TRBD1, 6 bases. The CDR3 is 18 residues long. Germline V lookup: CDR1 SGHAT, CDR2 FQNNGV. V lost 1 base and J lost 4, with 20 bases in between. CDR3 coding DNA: TGTGCCAGCAGCTTAGTAGCCAGGGACAAACTACCGAATCAGCCCCAGCATTTT. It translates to CASSLVARDKLPNQPQHF.

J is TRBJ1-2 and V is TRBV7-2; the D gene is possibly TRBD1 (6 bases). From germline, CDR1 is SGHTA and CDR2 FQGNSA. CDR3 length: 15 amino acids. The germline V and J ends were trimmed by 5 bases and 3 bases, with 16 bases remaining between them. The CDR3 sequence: CASSPKQGPDYGYTF. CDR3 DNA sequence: TGTGCCAGCAGCCCGAAACAGGGACCCGACTATGGCTACACCTTC.

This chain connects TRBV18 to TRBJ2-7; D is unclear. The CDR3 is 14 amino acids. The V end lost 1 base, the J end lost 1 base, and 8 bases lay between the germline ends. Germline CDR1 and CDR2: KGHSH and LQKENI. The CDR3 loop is CASSPQLSSYEQYF. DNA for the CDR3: TGTGCCAGCTCACCACAGCTTTCATCCTACGAGCAGTACTTC.